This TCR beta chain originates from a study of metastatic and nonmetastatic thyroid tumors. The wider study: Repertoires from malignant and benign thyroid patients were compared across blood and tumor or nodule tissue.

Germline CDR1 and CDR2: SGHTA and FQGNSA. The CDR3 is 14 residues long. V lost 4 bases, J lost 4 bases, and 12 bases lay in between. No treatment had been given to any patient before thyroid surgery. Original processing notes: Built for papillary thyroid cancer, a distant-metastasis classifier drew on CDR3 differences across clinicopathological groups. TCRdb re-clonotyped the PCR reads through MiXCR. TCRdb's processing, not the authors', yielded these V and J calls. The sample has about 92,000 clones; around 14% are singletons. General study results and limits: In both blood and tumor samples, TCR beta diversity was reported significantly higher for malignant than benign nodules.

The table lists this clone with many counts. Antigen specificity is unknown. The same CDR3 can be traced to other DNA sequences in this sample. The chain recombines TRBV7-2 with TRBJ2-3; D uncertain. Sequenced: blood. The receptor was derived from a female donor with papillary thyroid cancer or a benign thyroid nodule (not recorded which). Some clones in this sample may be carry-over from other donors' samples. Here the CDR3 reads CASSSTSGSDTQYF. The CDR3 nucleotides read TGTGCCAGCAGCTCTACCTCGGGTTCAGATACGCAGTATTTT.